This entry describes one T cell receptor beta chain. Sequencing used immunoSEQ multiplex PCR; TCRdb keeps in-frame clones, though not all of them. Of under 500,000 clones listed, more than 85% were seen once; the top ten hold over 4%. This sample stems from a study of blood T cell repertoires in COVID-19. In the study overall: COVID-19 samples collected from the United States, Italy and Spain covered acute and convalescent phases.

The sample consisted of peripheral blood. The receptor's source is a young woman with acute or convalescent COVID-19.

CDR3 nucleotides: TGTGCCAGCAGCCCGGACTGGGATGAGCAGTTCTTC. Protein: CASSPDWDEQFF. This sequence joins TRBV7-9 and TRBJ2-1; D is possibly TRBD2 (5 bases). V was cut by 5 bases and J by 8 bases, with 10 bases left in between. CDR3 size: 12 residues. Germline CDR1 is SEHNR and CDR2 is FQNEAQ (reference sequence).